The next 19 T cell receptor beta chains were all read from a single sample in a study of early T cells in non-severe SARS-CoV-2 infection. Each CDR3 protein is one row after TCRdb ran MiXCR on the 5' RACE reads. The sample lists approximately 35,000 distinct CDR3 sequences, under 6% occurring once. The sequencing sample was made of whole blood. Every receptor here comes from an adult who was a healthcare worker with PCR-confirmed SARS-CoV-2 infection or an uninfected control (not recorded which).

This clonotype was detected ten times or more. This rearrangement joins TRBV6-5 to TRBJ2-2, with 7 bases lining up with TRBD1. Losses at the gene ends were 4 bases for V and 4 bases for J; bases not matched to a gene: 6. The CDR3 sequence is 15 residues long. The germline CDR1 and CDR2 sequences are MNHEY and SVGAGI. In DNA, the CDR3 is TGTGCCAGCAGTTTACAGGGGATGGGCACCGGGGAGCTGTTTTTT. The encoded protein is CASSLQGMGTGELFF.

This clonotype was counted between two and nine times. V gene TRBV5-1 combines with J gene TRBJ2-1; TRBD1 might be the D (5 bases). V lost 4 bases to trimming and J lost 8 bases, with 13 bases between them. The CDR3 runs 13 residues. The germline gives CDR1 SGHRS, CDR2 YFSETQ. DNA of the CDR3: TGCGCCAGCAGCCCCGGACAACGCGATGAGCAGTTCTTC. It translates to CASSPGQRDEQFF.

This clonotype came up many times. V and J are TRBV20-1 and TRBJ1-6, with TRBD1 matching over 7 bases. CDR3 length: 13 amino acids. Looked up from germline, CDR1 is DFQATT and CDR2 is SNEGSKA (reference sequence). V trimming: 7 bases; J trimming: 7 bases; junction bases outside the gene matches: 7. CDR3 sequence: CSVNRGLNSPLHF. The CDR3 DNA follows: TGCAGTGTCAATAGGGGGCTGAATTCACCCCTCCACTTT.

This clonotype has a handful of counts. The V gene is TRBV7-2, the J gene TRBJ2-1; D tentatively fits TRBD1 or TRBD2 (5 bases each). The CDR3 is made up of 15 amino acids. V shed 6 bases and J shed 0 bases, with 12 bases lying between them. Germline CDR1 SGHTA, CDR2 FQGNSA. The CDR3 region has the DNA TGTGCCAGCAGTAGGGACGGAAACTCCTACAATGAGCAGTTCTTC. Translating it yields CASSRDGNSYNEQFF. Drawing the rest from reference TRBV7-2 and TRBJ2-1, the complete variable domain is GAGVSQSPSNKVTEKGKDVELRCDPISGHTALYWYRQSLGQGLEFLIYFQGNSAPDKSGLPSDRFSAERTGGSVSTLTIQRTQQEDSAVYLCASSRDGNSYNEQFFGPGTRLTVL.

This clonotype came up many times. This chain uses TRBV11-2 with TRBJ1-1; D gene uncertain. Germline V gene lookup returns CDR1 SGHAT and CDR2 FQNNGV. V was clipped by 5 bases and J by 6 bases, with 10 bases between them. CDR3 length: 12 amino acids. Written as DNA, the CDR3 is TGTGCCAGCAGCCTATCTGCTTCTGAAGCTTTCTTT. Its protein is CASSLSASEAFF.

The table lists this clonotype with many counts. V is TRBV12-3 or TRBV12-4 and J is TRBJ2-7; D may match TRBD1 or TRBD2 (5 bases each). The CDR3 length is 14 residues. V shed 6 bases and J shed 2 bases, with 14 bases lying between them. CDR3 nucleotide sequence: TGTGCCAGCAGCCCGGGGACGGCTGCCTACGAGCAGTACTTC. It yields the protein CASSPGTAAYEQYF.

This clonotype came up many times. The DNA for the CDR3 is TGTGCCAGCAGTCATGACAGCCACAATGAGCAGTTCTTC. Translating gives CASSHDSHNEQFF. The chain couples TRBV3-1 to TRBJ2-1; possibly TRBD1 for D (5 bases). Trimming left V 6 bases short and J 5 bases short, with 11 bases between. The CDR3 length is 13 residues. Germline CDR1 LGHDT, CDR2 YNNKEL (reference sequence).

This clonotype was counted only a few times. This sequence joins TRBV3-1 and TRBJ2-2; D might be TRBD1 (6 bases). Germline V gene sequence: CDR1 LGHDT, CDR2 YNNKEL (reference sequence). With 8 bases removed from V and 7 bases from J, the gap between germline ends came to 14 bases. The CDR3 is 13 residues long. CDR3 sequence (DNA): TGTGCCAGCGAGGTCCAGGGGCACGGGGAGCTGTTTTTT. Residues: CASEVQGHGELFF.

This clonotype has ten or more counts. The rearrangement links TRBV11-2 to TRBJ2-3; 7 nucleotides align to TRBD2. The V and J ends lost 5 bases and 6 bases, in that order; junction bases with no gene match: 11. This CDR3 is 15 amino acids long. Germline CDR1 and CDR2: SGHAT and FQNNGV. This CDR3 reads CASSPVRGLKDTQYF. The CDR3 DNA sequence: TGTGCCAGCAGCCCAGTGCGGGGACTAAAGGATACGCAGTATTTT.

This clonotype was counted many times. CDR3 residues: CASSVGSGTGGHLQSTDTQYF. CDR3 nucleotides: TGTGCCAGCAGCGTAGGATCCGGGACAGGGGGCCATCTTCAAAGCACAGATACGCAGTATTTT. V gene TRBV9 combines with J gene TRBJ2-3; 12 bases are a match to TRBD1. Germline values: CDR1 SGDLS, CDR2 YYNGEE. J was trimmed by 0 bases and V by 0 bases; bases with no gene match: 14. The CDR3 contains 21 residues.

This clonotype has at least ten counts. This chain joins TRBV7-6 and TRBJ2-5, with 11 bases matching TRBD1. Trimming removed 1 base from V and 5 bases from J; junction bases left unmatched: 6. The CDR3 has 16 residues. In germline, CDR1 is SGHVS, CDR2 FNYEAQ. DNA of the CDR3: TGTGCCAGCAGCTTAGGGAGGACAGGGGGCTGGGAGACCCAGTACTTC. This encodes CASSLGRTGGWETQYF.

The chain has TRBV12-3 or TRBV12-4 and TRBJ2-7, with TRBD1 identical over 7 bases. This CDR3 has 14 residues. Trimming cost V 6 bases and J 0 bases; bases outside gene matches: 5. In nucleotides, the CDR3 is TGTGCCAGCAGCCCCGGGACAGCCTCCTACGAGCAGTACTTC. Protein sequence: CASSPGTASYEQYF.

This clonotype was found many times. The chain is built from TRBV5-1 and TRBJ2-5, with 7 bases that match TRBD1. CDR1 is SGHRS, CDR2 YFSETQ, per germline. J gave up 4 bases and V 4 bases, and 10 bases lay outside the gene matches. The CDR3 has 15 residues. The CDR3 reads CASSSPRTGPETQYF. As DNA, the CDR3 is TGCGCCAGCAGCAGCCCCAGGACAGGTCCAGAGACCCAGTACTTC.

Here the CDR3 DNA reads TGTGCCAGCAGTTACAAGGGGATGAGCACTGAAGCTTTCTTT. It yields the protein CASSYKGMSTEAFF. This chain joins TRBV6-6 and TRBJ1-1, with TRBD1 as a possible D gene (5 bases). This CDR3 spans 14 amino acids. From germline, CDR1 is MNHNY and CDR2 SVGAGI (reference sequence). The V end lost 2 bases, the J end lost 4 bases, and 11 bases lay between the germline ends.

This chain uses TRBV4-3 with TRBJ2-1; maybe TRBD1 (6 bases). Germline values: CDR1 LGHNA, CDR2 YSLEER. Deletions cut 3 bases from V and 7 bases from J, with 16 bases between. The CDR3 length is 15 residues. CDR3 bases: TGCGCCAGCAGCCAGTCCGAGGGGGACCTAAATGAGCAGTTCTTC. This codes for CASSQSEGDLNEQFF.

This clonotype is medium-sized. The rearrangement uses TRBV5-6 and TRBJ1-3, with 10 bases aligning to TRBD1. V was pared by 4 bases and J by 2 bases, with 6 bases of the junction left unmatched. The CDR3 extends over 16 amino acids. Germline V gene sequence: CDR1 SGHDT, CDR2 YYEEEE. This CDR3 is CASSPGTGETGNTIYF. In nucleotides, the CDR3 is TGTGCCAGCAGCCCAGGGACAGGGGAAACTGGAAACACCATATATTTT. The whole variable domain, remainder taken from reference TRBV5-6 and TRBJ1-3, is DAGVTQSPTHLIKTRGQQVTLRCSPKSGHDTVSWYQQALGQGPQFIFQYYEEEERQRGNFPDRFSGHQFPNYSSELNVNALLLGDSALYLCASSPGTGETGNTIYFGEGSWLTVV.

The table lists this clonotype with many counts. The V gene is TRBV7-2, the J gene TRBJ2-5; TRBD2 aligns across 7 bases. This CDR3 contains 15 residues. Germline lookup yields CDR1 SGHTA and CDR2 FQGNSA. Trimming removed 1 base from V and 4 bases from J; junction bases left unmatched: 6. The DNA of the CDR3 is TGTGCCAGCAGCTTAGTCCGAGGCGGGGGAGAGACCCAGTACTTC. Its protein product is CASSLVRGGGETQYF.

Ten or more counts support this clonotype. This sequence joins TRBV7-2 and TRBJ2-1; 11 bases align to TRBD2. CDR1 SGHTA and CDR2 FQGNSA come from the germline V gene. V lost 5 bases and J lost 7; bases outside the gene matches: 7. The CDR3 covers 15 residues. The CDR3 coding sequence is TGTGCCAGCAGCAATCTAGCGGGGGGAGGGAATGAGCAGTTCTTC. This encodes CASSNLAGGGNEQFF.

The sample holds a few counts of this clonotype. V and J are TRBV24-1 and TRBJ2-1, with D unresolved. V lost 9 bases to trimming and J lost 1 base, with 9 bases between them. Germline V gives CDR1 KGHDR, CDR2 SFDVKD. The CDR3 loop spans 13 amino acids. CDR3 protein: CATAARSYNEQFF. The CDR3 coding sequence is TGTGCCACCGCCGCCCGATCCTACAATGAGCAGTTCTTC.